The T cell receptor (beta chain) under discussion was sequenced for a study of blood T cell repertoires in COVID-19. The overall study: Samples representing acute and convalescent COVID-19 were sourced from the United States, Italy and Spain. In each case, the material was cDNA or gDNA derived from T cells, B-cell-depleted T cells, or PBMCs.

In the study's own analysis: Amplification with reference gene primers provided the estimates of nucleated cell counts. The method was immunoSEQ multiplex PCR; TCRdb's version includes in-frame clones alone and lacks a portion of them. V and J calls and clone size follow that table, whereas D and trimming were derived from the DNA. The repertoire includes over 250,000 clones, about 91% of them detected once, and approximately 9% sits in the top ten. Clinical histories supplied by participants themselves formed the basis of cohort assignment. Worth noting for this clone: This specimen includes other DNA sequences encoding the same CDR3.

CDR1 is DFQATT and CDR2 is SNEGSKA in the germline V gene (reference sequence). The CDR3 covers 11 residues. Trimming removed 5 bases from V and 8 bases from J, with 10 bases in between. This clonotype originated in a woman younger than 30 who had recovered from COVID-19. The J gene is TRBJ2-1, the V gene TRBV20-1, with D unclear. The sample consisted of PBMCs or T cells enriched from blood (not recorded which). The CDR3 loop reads CSARDGDEQFF. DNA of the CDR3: TGCAGTGCTCGCGACGGAGATGAGCAGTTCTTC.